This TCR beta chain was documented in a study of human thymus T cells. General study results and limits: Gene usage (both V and J) appeared biased in thymic and blood repertoires.

No fixed cell number was used; all available blood leukocytes supplied DNA. CDR1 and CDR2 (germline): ENHRY, SYGVKD. The CDR3 runs 14 residues. Trimming took 3 bases from V and 3 from J, leaving 12 bases between them. Sequencing used immunoSEQ multiplex PCR; TCRdb keeps in-frame clones, though not all of them. The sample has tens of thousands of clones; 94% are singletons. This clone occurred once. Its matching antigen is unknown. The sequence derives from a boy in the first two years of life with a congenital heart defect but otherwise immunologically healthy. Sample: blood. V and J are TRBV10-3 and TRBJ2-7, with D uncertain. The CDR3, as DNA: TGTGCCATCAGTGATCCCGTCCGACACTACGAGCAGTACTTC. Its translation: CAISDPVRHYEQYF.